These 23 T cell receptor beta chains came from one sample sequenced in a study of response to subunit inactivated influenza vaccine. TCRdb reprocessed the RT-PCR reads with MiXCR, giving one entry per CDR3 protein. The sample carries roughly 170,000 distinct CDR3 sequences, about a tenth recorded once. The material sequenced was non-naive T cells sorted from PBMCs, taken on the day of vaccination. These receptors were taken from a man aged 45-65 years who received an inactivated influenza vaccine.

The V and J genes are TRBV4-1 and TRBJ2-7; D might be TRBD1 (5 bases). Per germline, CDR1 MGHRA and CDR2 YSYEKL. The CDR3 sequence is 14 residues long. Trimming left V 2 bases short and J 2 bases short, with 10 bases between. In DNA, the CDR3 is TGCGCCAGCAGCCAATTAGGACAAGCCTACGAGCAGTACTTC. Translation gives CASSQLGQAYEQYF.

CDR3 sequence (DNA): TGTGCCAGCAGCCGAGTACGTGGGTCATCCTACGAGCAGTACTTC. Its protein is CASSRVRGSSYEQYF. This chain links TRBV11-2 with TRBJ2-7; D is ambiguous. Germline assignment: CDR1 SGHAT and CDR2 FQNNGV. The ends were cut back, 5 bases at V and 1 base at J, with 15 bases in the middle. The CDR3 runs 15 residues.

This clonotype was seen more than once but under ten times. The genes are TRBV3-1 and TRBJ2-7; TRBD1 matches at 7 bases. CDR3 size: 15 residues. V lost 1 base to trimming and J lost 4 bases; unmatched junction nucleotides: 7. Germline CDR1 and CDR2: LGHDT and YNNKEL (reference sequence). The CDR3 nucleotides are TGTGCCAGCAGCCAAGGACAGGGATTACGGTACGAGCAGTACTTC. It translates to CASSQGQGLRYEQYF.

This clonotype was seen many times. V usage is TRBV5-1 and J usage is TRBJ2-5; a weak D match, TRBD1 (5 bases). This CDR3 contains 13 residues. The V gene lost 5 bases and the J gene lost 2 bases, with 10 bases spanning the gap. Germline-derived CDR1 and CDR2 are SGHRS and YFSETQ. The CDR3 DNA sequence: TGCGCCAGCAGATTGACAGCACAAGAGACCCAGTACTTC. The encoded protein is CASRLTAQETQYF.

This clonotype was seen repeatedly, ten times or more. The rearrangement links TRBV6-2 or TRBV6-3 to TRBJ1-1; no reliable D call. Germline values: CDR1 MNHEY, CDR2 SVGEGT. The CDR3 has 17 residues. Trimming removed 6 bases from V and 1 base from J, with 21 bases in between. CDR3 residues: CASSSQNLRKTNTEAFF. As DNA, the CDR3 is TGTGCCAGCAGCAGCCAGAACCTTCGCAAAACGAACACTGAAGCTTTCTTT.

This clonotype showed up just a few times. The chain has TRBV12-3 or TRBV12-4 and TRBJ2-5, with D possibly being TRBD2 (5 bases). The CDR3 is made up of 12 amino acids. Trimming left V 6 bases short and J 5 bases short, with 10 bases between. The CDR3 bases are TGTGCCAGCAGCTTAAGGGAGGAGACCCAGTACTTC. It yields the protein CASSLREETQYF.

This clonotype was observed many times. The rearrangement uses TRBV29-1 and TRBJ2-3; 11 nucleotides agree with TRBD2. Germline trimming cut 6 bases from V and 2 bases from J; bases unmatched to any gene: 4. This CDR3 spans 14 amino acids. Per the germline V gene, CDR1 is SQVTM and CDR2 is ANQGSEA. The CDR3 region is CSVRLAGTTDTQYF. CDR3 sequence (DNA): TGCAGCGTCCGACTAGCGGGGACCACAGATACGCAGTATTTT.

This clonotype has a count of ten or more. The chain is built from TRBV3-1 and TRBJ2-5, with 7 bases lining up with TRBD2. The CDR3 has 15 residues. The V gene end was trimmed by 1 base and the J gene end by 5 bases; junction bases not matched to a gene: 7. Germline CDR1 reads LGHDT; CDR2 reads YNNKEL (reference sequence). In DNA, the CDR3 is TGTGCCAGCAGCCAAGGTTCGCGGGAGTGGGAGACCCAGTACTTC. Translated, it gives CASSQGSREWETQYF.

This clonotype was observed a handful of times. The genes are TRBV7-9 and TRBJ2-7; a possible D gene is TRBD1 (5 bases). Trimming shortened V by 0 bases and J by 0 bases, and 15 bases separated the two germline ends. The germline CDR1 and CDR2 sequences are SEHNR and FQNEAQ (reference sequence). This CDR3 comprises 17 residues. Here the CDR3 reads CASSLAIDSLSSYEQYF. Here the CDR3 DNA reads TGTGCCAGCAGCTTAGCGATCGACAGCTTAAGCTCCTACGAGCAGTACTTC.

There are a few counts of this clonotype. The CDR3 DNA reads TGTGCCAGCAGGGAGGACAGGGGAGGTGAGCAGTTCTTC. Its protein product is CASREDRGGEQFF. This sequence joins TRBV2 and TRBJ2-1; 9 bases are a match to TRBD1. The CDR3 consists of 13 residues. Germline V CDR1 and CDR2: SNHLY, FYNNEI. J was trimmed by 9 bases and V by 6 bases; bases with no gene match: 6.

Regarding this clonotype: This may stem from a read error, because a much larger clone lies one nucleotide away. V and J are TRBV5-1 and TRBJ1-6; TRBD1 matches at 9 bases. Germline CDR1 SGHRS, CDR2 YFSETQ. This CDR3 contains 17 residues. CDR3 loop: CASSLGTGGSYYSPLHF. Written as DNA, the CDR3 is TGCGCCAGCAGCTTGGGAACAGGGGGCTCCTATTATTCACCCCTCCACTTT.

The chain has TRBV20-1 and TRBJ2-7, with D possibly TRBD2 on 5 matching bases. Germline V gene lookup returns CDR1 DFQATT and CDR2 SNEGSKA (reference sequence). The V end lost 4 bases, the J end lost 0 bases, and 13 bases lay between the germline ends. The CDR3 length is 14 residues. CDR3 sequence (DNA): TGCAGTGCTACCAGACGGGGTTACTCCTACGAGCAGTACTTC. Translated, it gives CSATRRGYSYEQYF.

This clonotype has ten or more counts. This rearrangement joins TRBV20-1 to TRBJ2-1; 12 bases line up with TRBD2. The CDR3 contains 14 residues. The V gene's germline CDR1 is DFQATT and CDR2 SNEGSKA (reference sequence). The junction had 7 bases not matched to a gene; V was cut back by 6 bases and J by 7 bases. DNA for the CDR3: TGCAGTGCAATGCTAGCGGGGGGGCGGAATGAGCAGTTCTTC. It is translated as CSAMLAGGRNEQFF.

This clonotype was seen a few times. The gene calls are TRBV6-2 or TRBV6-3 and TRBJ2-3; TRBD2 agrees at 9 bases. The V gene end was trimmed by 2 bases and the J gene end by 7 bases; junction bases not matched to a gene: 4. Germline CDR1 MNHEY, CDR2 SVGEGT. The CDR3 is made up of 14 amino acids. CDR3: CASSYGTSRYTQYF. In DNA form, the CDR3 reads TGTGCCAGCAGTTACGGGACTAGCAGGTATACGCAGTATTTT.

This clonotype was counted at least ten times. This chain uses TRBV11-2 with TRBJ1-4; TRBD1 is a possible D gene (5 bases). V was shortened by 5 bases and J by 0 bases, with 7 bases between the two germline ends. Per the germline V gene, CDR1 is SGHAT and CDR2 is FQNNGV. The CDR3 is 14 residues long. The CDR3 DNA follows: TGTGCCAGCAGCCCAGGGACAACTAATGAAAAACTGTTTTTT. Residues: CASSPGTTNEKLFF.

The chain carries TRBV3-1 and TRBJ2-2; no reliable D call. The CDR3 spans 13 residues. CDR1 LGHDT and CDR2 YNNKEL come from the germline V gene (reference sequence). The V end lost 1 base, the J end lost 3 bases, and 3 bases lay between the germline ends. The CDR3 bases are TGTGCCAGCAGCCAAGTTCACACCGGGGAGCTGTTTTTT. Amino acids: CASSQVHTGELFF. The variable domain in full, completed from reference TRBV3-1 and TRBJ2-2, reads DTAVSQTPKYLVTQMGNDKSIKCEQNLGHDTMYWYKQDSKKFLKIMFSYNNKELIINETVPNRFSPKSPDKAHLNLHINSLELGDSAVYFCASSQVHTGELFFGEGSRLTVL.

This clonotype was seen a few times. V usage is TRBV6-2 or TRBV6-3 and J usage is TRBJ2-5; D is undetermined. CDR3 length: 13 amino acids. The germline V gene encodes CDR1 MNHEY and CDR2 SVGEGT. With 6 bases removed from V and 7 bases from J, the gap between germline ends came to 15 bases. The CDR3 here is CASSQSTGGTQYF. For the CDR3, the DNA is TGTGCCAGCAGCCAATCGACGGGCGGGACCCAGTACTTC.

This clonotype was picked up a small number of times. The genes are TRBV29-1 and TRBJ1-5, with 7 bases fitting TRBD1. In germline, CDR1 is SQVTM, CDR2 ANQGSEA. The CDR3 extends over 13 amino acids. V was clipped by 6 bases and J by 2 bases; unmatched bases: 4. CDR3 amino acids: CSVGDSRNQPQHF. CDR3 DNA sequence: TGCAGCGTGGGGGACAGTCGCAATCAGCCCCAGCATTTT.

This clonotype appeared a few times. The rearrangement links TRBV4-3 to TRBJ2-6; no definite D call. The CDR3 is 17 residues long. V lost 1 base to trimming and J lost 0 bases, with 10 bases between them. The V gene's germline CDR1 is LGHNA and CDR2 YSLEER. For the CDR3, the DNA is TGCGCCAGCAGCCAAGGTCGGCCCGACTCTGGGGCCAACGTCCTGACTTTC. Protein sequence: CASSQGRPDSGANVLTF.

This clonotype was found many times. The chain has TRBV28 and TRBJ1-2, with a weak D call TRBD1 (5 bases). This CDR3 is built from 14 residues. The germline CDR1 and CDR2 sequences are MDHEN and SYDVKM. With 2 bases removed from V and 5 bases from J, the gap between germline ends came to 12 bases. The chain's CDR3 is CASSLHPGRYGYTF. In DNA form, the CDR3 reads TGTGCCAGCAGTTTACATCCAGGGCGGTATGGCTACACCTTC.

Ten or more counts support this clonotype. V and J are TRBV20-1 and TRBJ2-1; 10 bases align to TRBD2. The CDR3 length is 15 residues. With 3 bases clipped from V and 3 bases from J, the junction kept 5 bases outside the gene matches. Germline V gene data show CDR1 as DFQATT and CDR2 as SNEGSKA (reference sequence). Here the CDR3 DNA reads TGCAGTGCTAGGAAACTAGCGGGGAGCTACAATGAGCAGTTCTTC. Amino acid sequence: CSARKLAGSYNEQFF.

This chain joins TRBV4-3 and TRBJ2-1, with TRBD2 identical over 14 bases. CDR3 length equals 20 residues. Trimming removed 4 bases from V and 0 bases from J; junction bases left unmatched: 11. Germline CDR1 is LGHNA and CDR2 is YSLEER. CDR3 in DNA: TGCGCCAGCAGCCGGAGGACTAGCGGGGGGCAGTTGAGCTCCTACAATGAGCAGTTCTTC. Amino acid sequence: CASSRRTSGGQLSSYNEQFF.

The chain employs TRBV7-2 and TRBJ2-4; weak D call: TRBD2 (5 bases). The CDR3 contains 14 residues. From germline, CDR1 is SGHTA and CDR2 FQGNSA. Deletions cut 0 bases from V and 7 bases from J, with 10 bases between. CDR3 nucleotide sequence: TGTGCCAGCAGCTTAGCAGGAGGCATGAACATTCAGTACTTC. It codes for CASSLAGGMNIQYF. Combining the CDR3 with reference TRBV7-2 and TRBJ2-4 gives the whole variable domain GAGVSQSPSNKVTEKGKDVELRCDPISGHTALYWYRQSLGQGLEFLIYFQGNSAPDKSGLPSDRFSAERTGGSVSTLTIQRTQQEDSAVYLCASSLAGGMNIQYFGAGTRLSVL.